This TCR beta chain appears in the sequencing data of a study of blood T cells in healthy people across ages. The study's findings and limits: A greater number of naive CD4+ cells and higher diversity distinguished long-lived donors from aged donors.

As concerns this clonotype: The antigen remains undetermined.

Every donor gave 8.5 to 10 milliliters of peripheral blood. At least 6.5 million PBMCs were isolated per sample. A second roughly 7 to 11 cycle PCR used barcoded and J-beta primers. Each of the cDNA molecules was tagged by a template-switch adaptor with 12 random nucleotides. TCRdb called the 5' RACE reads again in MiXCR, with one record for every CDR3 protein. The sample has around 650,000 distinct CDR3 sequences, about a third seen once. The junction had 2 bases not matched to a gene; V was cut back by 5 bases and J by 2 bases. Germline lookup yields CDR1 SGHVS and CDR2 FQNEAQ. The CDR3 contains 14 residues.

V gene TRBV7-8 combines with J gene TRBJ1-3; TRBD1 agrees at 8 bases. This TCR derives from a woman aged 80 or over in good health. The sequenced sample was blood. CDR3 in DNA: TGTGCCAGCAGCCCCAGGGGGCCTGGAAACACCATATATTTT. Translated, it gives CASSPRGPGNTIYF. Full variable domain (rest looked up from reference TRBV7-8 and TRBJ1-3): GAGVSQSPRYKVAKRGQDVALRCDPISGHVSLFWYQQALGQGPEFLTYFQNEAQLDKSGLPSDRFFAERPEGSVSTLKIQRTQQEDSAVYLCASSPRGPGNTIYFGEGSWLTVV.